What follows are 7 T cell receptor beta chains derived from one specimen sequenced in a study of T cell responses to AZD1222 COVID-19 vaccine. Method: immunoSEQ multiplex PCR; TCRdb's copy keeps in-frame clones and lacks some. The data contain 130,000 or so clones, around 92% of them seen just once; the ten biggest clones take up about 3%. This sample comprised peripheral blood, obtained on day 0 of AZD1222 vaccination. The receptors were gathered from an adult in good health.

This clone has a single count. V usage is TRBV7-2 and J usage is TRBJ1-2; tentatively, D is TRBD1 (5 bases). The V end lost 5 bases, the J end lost 3 bases, and 16 bases lay between the germline ends. CDR1 and CDR2 from the germline V gene are SGHTA and FQGNSA. The CDR3 totals 15 residues. For the CDR3, the DNA is TGTGCCAGCAGCCCACAGGTGAGAGCGGACTATGGCTACACCTTC. As protein: CASSPQVRADYGYTF.

The rearrangement links TRBV7-9 to TRBJ1-1; 9 bases fit TRBD1. Germline V gives CDR1 SEHNR, CDR2 FQNEAQ (reference sequence). This CDR3 contains 14 residues. V was pared by 5 bases and J by 5 bases, with 6 bases of the junction left unmatched. In DNA, the CDR3 is TGTGCCAGCAGCCTACAGGGGGCGAAGACTGAAGCTTTCTTT. Its translation is CASSLQGAKTEAFF.

The chain employs TRBV19 and TRBJ2-3; no clear D. CDR3 length equals 12 residues. Germline-derived CDR1 and CDR2 are LNHDA and SQIVND (reference sequence). The V end was cut by 4 bases, the J end by 4 bases, with 6 bases between. This CDR3 reads CASSRPSDTQYF. CDR3 in DNA: TGTGCCAGTAGTAGGCCGTCAGATACGCAGTATTTT.

The gene calls are TRBV4-3 and TRBJ1-1, with D possibly being TRBD1 (5 bases). Germline V gene data show CDR1 as LGHNA and CDR2 as YSLEER. With 0 bases removed from V and 5 bases from J, the gap between germline ends came to 13 bases. The length of the CDR3 is 15 residues. The CDR3 loop reads CASSQDKLGGTEAFF. Written as DNA, the CDR3 is TGCGCCAGCAGCCAAGATAAGTTGGGGGGGACTGAAGCTTTCTTT.

V and J are TRBV6-2 or TRBV6-3 and TRBJ1-2; weak D call: TRBD1 (6 bases). The CDR3 totals 19 residues. The germline V gene encodes CDR1 MNHEY and CDR2 SVGEGT. V was pared by 6 bases and J by 8 bases, with 34 bases between. CDR3 protein: CASSNNFGLSGQGHYGYTF. CDR3 DNA: TGTGCCAGCAGCAACAACTTCGGCCTCAGCGGGCAGGGACATTACGGCTACACCTTC.

This clone is a singleton in its sample. The chain carries TRBV6-5 and TRBJ1-2; D perhaps matches TRBD1 (6 bases). The CDR3 is made up of 14 amino acids. V shed 10 bases and J shed 3 bases, with 18 bases lying between them. Germline-derived CDR1 and CDR2 are MNHEY and SVGAGI. Written as DNA, the CDR3 is TGTGCCACGGGGGATGTCAGGGGATACTATGGCTACACCTTC. This translates into CATGDVRGYYGYTF.

J is TRBJ1-2 and V is TRBV11-1; 9 nucleotides line up with TRBD1. The CDR3 contains 15 residues. Per germline, CDR1 SGHAT and CDR2 FQDESV (reference sequence). The V and J ends lost 4 bases and 2 bases, in that order; junction bases with no gene match: 5. The chain's CDR3 is CASSWSGTGNYGYTF. CDR3 coding DNA: TGTGCCAGCAGCTGGTCCGGGACAGGGAACTATGGCTACACCTTC.